One T cell receptor beta chain is described in this entry. The data derive from a study of Ad26.COV2.S vaccination and SARS-CoV-2 variants. Noted treatment: 15 to 20 received Ad26.COV2.S at low or high dose, single or two shots; roughly five received placebo; per-sample allocation not given. Samples were taken on day 63 after the first vaccine or placebo injection. Boston hosted the donor, who was an adult aged 18-55 years. CDR3 length equals 17 residues. CDR1 MNHEY and CDR2 SMNVEV come from the germline V gene (reference sequence). Deletions cut 1 base from V and 1 base from J, with 15 bases between. The method was immunoSEQ multiplex PCR; TCRdb's version includes in-frame clones alone and lacks a portion of them. The repertoire consists of around 450,000 clones, with roughly nine tenths occurring once and the leading ten covering 2.5%.

The sample consisted of peripheral blood, taken in a trial of Ad26.COV2.S vaccine versus placebo. V and J are TRBV27 and TRBJ2-3, with D perhaps assigned TRBD1 or TRBD2 (5 bases each). This receptor was taken from a person aged 18-65 years who received the Ad26.COV2.S COVID-19 vaccine or a placebo. In nucleotides, the CDR3 is TGTGCCAGCAGTTTATTTTCTGTGAGGGGAGGCACAGATACGCAGTATTTT. Translation gives CASSLFSVRGGTDTQYF.